Only a few counts were recorded for the clone carrying this TCR beta chain. Its target is unknown. Treatment given: oral pan-JAK inhibitor, 5-10 mg twice daily. The sample belongs to a study of CD8+ T cells in alopecia areata. Regarding the study as a whole: In lesional scalp, particularly from alopecia totalis/universalis, clonality was higher than in normal scalp. Whether baseline CD8+ expansion is linked to response remains uncertain, given a single nonresponder.

CDR1 is SGHVS, CDR2 FQNEAQ, per germline. The junction had 6 bases not matched to a gene; V was cut back by 4 bases and J by 3 bases. The CDR3 runs 14 residues. In each case, RNA was isolated and then reverse transcribed into cDNA as the sequencing template. TCRdb's table, derived via immunoSEQ multiplex PCR, lists solely in-frame clones and lacks some. The sample shows about 64,000 clones, under 60% of them seen only once. Material: CD8+ T cells sorted from blood, obtained between weeks 36 and 40, from a patient treated with tofacitinib. This clonotype originated in a human donor with alopecia areata. The J gene is TRBJ2-7, the V gene TRBV7-8; 7 bases match TRBD1. The chain's CDR3 is CASSSHRGSYEQYF. CDR3 in DNA: TGTGCCAGCAGCTCCCACAGGGGAAGCTACGAGCAGTACTTC. The entire variable domain, with the rest obtained from reference TRBV7-8 and TRBJ2-7, is as follows: GAGVSQSPRYKVAKRGQDVALRCDPISGHVSLFWYQQALGQGPEFLTYFQNEAQLDKSGLPSDRFFAERPEGSVSTLKIQRTQQEDSAVYLCASSSHRGSYEQYFGPGTRLTVT.